This paragraph reports one T cell receptor beta chain. Its target is not known. Primers for the PCR totalled 60 Vbeta and 13 Jbeta. The table came from immunoSEQ multiplex PCR; TCRdb's copy has only in-frame clones and leaves some out. The sample lists approximately 95,000 clones, 75% to 85% occurring once. These data come from a study of cytomegalovirus exposure and HLA in healthy donors. Study at large: A previous analysis identified fewer than 130 million unique TCR beta sequences derived from around 180 million T cells. Findings and limits, study-wide: Among donors in an Asian-associated ancestry cluster, a later analysis reportedly found fewer N-insertions than the approximately 670-donor mean.

Germline CDR1 and CDR2: LNHDA and SQIVND (reference sequence). Trimming stripped 0 bases from V and 7 bases from J, with 9 bases between. The CDR3 has 13 amino acids. The specimen sequenced was PBMCs. The sequence was obtained from a man aged 18 to 30 in good health and CMV-seropositive. This chain connects TRBV19 to TRBJ1-1; D remains unclear. The DNA for the CDR3 is TGTGCCAGTAGTATAGAAGGTCGGGGTGAAGCTTTCTTT. Its protein product is CASSIEGRGEAFF.